The source of this TCR beta chain is a study of T cells in Graves' hyperthyroidism and ophthalmopathy. Study-wide points: It was a median about 6.5 months before onset that the model predicted ophthalmopathy.

Only a few counts were recorded for this clonotype. Its antigen is not identified. Researchers took RNA transcripts and amplified the TCR beta CDR3 regions from them. First-round RT-PCR targeting the TCR CDR3 was performed with the HTBI primer set. Each CDR3 protein gets one entry after TCRdb re-called the multiplex PCR reads with MiXCR. The table lists hundreds of thousands of distinct CDR3 sequences, around 16% of them singletons. V lost 7 bases and J lost 2, with 12 bases in between. The CDR3 runs 13 residues. Germline CDR1 WSHSY, CDR2 SAAADI. Clinical symptoms, serum thyroxine, TRAb, thyroid ultrasound and orbital computed tomography established diagnosis. Isolation of PBMCs was performed on 8.5 to 10 ml fresh peripheral blood.

Sequencing was done on a sample of blood. The genes are TRBV10-2 and TRBJ2-7; D unclear. This clonotype was sampled from a woman aged 40 to 55 with Graves' ophthalmopathy. CDR3 coding DNA: TGCGCCAGCACCGACTCGACGACCTACGAGCAGTACTTC. Its protein is CASTDSTTYEQYF.